This section outlines one TCR beta chain sequence together with its context. Antigen: not known. TCRdb's table, derived via immunoSEQ multiplex PCR, lists solely in-frame clones and lacks some. Of 2,500,000 or so clones in the sample, around nine tenths were seen once. This sample was taken from a study of shared clonotypes between healthy human individuals. Study-wide findings and caveats: Rarefaction indicated that sorted-subset sequencing remained incomplete although depth was large. Sharing across four donors was seen in roughly 5% of naive CD4 clonotypes. Clonotype sharing across donors was expected to vary with sequencing depth.

V gave up 4 bases and J gave up 0 bases; unmatched junction bases: 2. The germline CDR1 and CDR2 sequences are MNHEY and SMNVEV (reference sequence). The CDR3 spans 15 residues. The sequenced sample was naive CD4+ T cells sorted from blood. The sample's subset: CD45RA+ positively selected. The TCR originated in a man in his late teens or twenties in good health. This chain links TRBV27 with TRBJ1-5; 8 positions agree with TRBD1. The CDR3 bases are TGTGCCAGCAGTTCGACAGGGGCTAGCAATCAGCCCCAGCATTTT. This codes for CASSSTGASNQPQHF.